The next 20 T cell receptor beta chains were all read from a single sample in a study of OX40 agonist ivuxolimab in advanced cancers. Here immunoSEQ multiplex PCR was the method, and the copy in TCRdb shows in-frame clones only, minus some. The sample includes about 91,000 clones, 87% of them seen just once. The input for sequencing was CD4+ or CD8+ T cells sorted from blood, taken in a trial of the OX40 agonist ivuxolimab. The receptors here all came from an adult with an advanced solid tumor such as melanoma, head and neck, liver or kidney cancer.

This chain connects TRBV6-5 to TRBJ2-2, with 9 bases that match TRBD1. The germline gives CDR1 MNHEY, CDR2 SVGAGI. This CDR3 comprises 16 residues. The V and J ends lost 4 bases and 3 bases, in that order; junction bases with no gene match: 6. This CDR3 reads CASSSLTGGDTGELFF. CDR3 in DNA: TGTGCCAGCAGTTCCCTGACAGGGGGGGACACCGGGGAGCTGTTTTTT.

The chain recombines TRBV2 with TRBJ1-2, with D tentatively TRBD1 (5 bases). Germline V gene lookup returns CDR1 SNHLY and CDR2 FYNNEI. There are 14 residues in the CDR3. The V end was cut by 1 base, the J end by 4 bases, with 10 bases between. The CDR3 loop is CASSEVGQGYGYTF. DNA of the CDR3: TGTGCCAGCAGTGAAGTTGGCCAGGGCTATGGCTACACCTTC.

The chain carries TRBV7-2 and TRBJ2-2; 8 nucleotides align to TRBD2. The CDR3 has 15 amino acids. After removal of 2 bases from V and 4 bases from J, the junction contained 3 bases not matched to a gene. The germline CDR1 and CDR2 sequences are SGHTA and FQGNSA. CDR3 DNA: TGTGCCAGCAGCTTAATGAGCGGGGGCACCGGGGAGCTGTTTTTT. Its translation is CASSLMSGGTGELFF.

This rearrangement joins TRBV7-2 to TRBJ2-3; TRBD1 aligns across 7 bases. This CDR3 has 14 residues. Germline values: CDR1 SGHTA, CDR2 FQGNSA. V dropped 1 base and J dropped 4; count of bases not matched to a gene: 2. The CDR3 nucleotides are TGTGCCAGCAGCTTAGGGGGGACAGCAGATACGCAGTATTTT. Its translation is CASSLGGTADTQYF.

The chain couples TRBV28 to TRBJ2-7, with TRBD1 matching 9 bases. Trimming removed 4 bases from V and 1 base from J; junction bases left unmatched: 8. The germline CDR1 and CDR2 sequences are MDHEN and SYDVKM. This CDR3 is built from 16 residues. CDR3 in DNA: TGTGCCAGCAGTTCGCTAGGACAGGGGCCTTCCTACGAGCAGTACTTC. As protein: CASSSLGQGPSYEQYF.

The V and J genes are TRBV5-1 and TRBJ2-1; 7 nucleotides match TRBD2. J lost 3 bases, V lost 1 base, and 10 bases had no gene match. This CDR3 spans 17 amino acids. CDR1 and CDR2 (germline): SGHRS, YFSETQ. Written as DNA, the CDR3 is TGCGCCAGCAGCTTGTTCCCAGGGAGGGTGGACTACAATGAGCAGTTCTTC. Translating it yields CASSLFPGRVDYNEQFF.

The CDR3: CASSVDDRGEGTEAFF. CDR3 coding DNA: TGTGCCAGCAGCGTAGACGACAGGGGGGAGGGAACTGAAGCTTTCTTT. The chain employs TRBV9 and TRBJ1-1; 9 positions agree with TRBD1. Trimming cost V 0 bases and J 5 bases; bases outside gene matches: 8. The CDR3 consists of 16 residues. Germline V CDR1 and CDR2: SGDLS, YYNGEE.

This chain joins TRBV28 and TRBJ1-5; TRBD1 matches at 7 bases. After removal of 10 bases from V and 4 bases from J, the junction contained 7 bases not matched to a gene. The CDR3 runs 13 residues. Germline V gene sequence: CDR1 MDHEN, CDR2 SYDVKM. CDR3 DNA sequence: TGTGCCATCAGGGGGATGTGGAATCAGCCCCAGCATTTT. Amino acids: CAIRGMWNQPQHF.

The chain links TRBV2 to TRBJ2-7; TRBD1 matches at 9 bases. V lost 7 bases, J lost 6 bases, and 13 bases stayed unmatched. The CDR3 sequence is 15 residues long. Per germline, CDR1 SNHLY and CDR2 FYNNEI. This chain's CDR3 is CASNPGDREGGEQYF. CDR3 bases: TGTGCCAGCAACCCGGGGGACAGGGAGGGTGGCGAGCAGTACTTC.

The rearrangement joins TRBV27 to TRBJ2-5; D may correspond to TRBD1 or TRBD2 (6 bases each). Trimming pared 6 bases from V and 6 bases from J, leaving 14 bases between. Germline values: CDR1 MNHEY, CDR2 SMNVEV (reference sequence). This CDR3 has 13 residues. CDR3 sequence (DNA): TGTGCCAGCAGGAGGGGGGCCGGAAAGACCCAGTACTTC. It specifies CASRRGAGKTQYF.

The chain couples TRBV4-1 to TRBJ2-3; D is unclear. The CDR3 consists of 15 residues. The V and J ends lost 0 bases and 2 bases respectively, with 9 bases between them. The germline V gene encodes CDR1 MGHRA and CDR2 YSYEKL. CDR3 sequence (DNA): TGCGCCAGCAGCCAAGATCCCGCACCCACAGATACGCAGTATTTT. Translating it yields CASSQDPAPTDTQYF.

The chain has TRBV5-4 and TRBJ2-5; D perhaps matches TRBD2 (5 bases). Germline CDR1 and CDR2: SGHNT and YYREEE (reference sequence). The CDR3 has 11 residues. V was trimmed by 3 bases and J by 5 bases, leaving 5 bases between them. The CDR3 loop reads CASSSGETQYF. In DNA form, the CDR3 reads TGTGCCAGCAGCTCGGGGGAGACCCAGTACTTC.

A few counts support this clone. The rearrangement links TRBV29-1 to TRBJ1-2; D perhaps matches TRBD1 (6 bases). V shed 3 bases and J shed 9 bases, with 14 bases lying between them. The CDR3 runs to 12 residues. Per germline, CDR1 SQVTM and CDR2 ANQGSEA. CDR3 in amino acids: CSVERGPGRYTF. CDR3 sequence (DNA): TGCAGCGTTGAGCGGGGGCCTGGACGCTACACCTTC.

The genes are TRBV6-1 and TRBJ2-5; D is perhaps TRBD1 (6 bases). The end of the DNA aligns better with TRBJ2-7, so the J call may be wrong. The CDR3 covers 13 residues. Germline CDR1 and CDR2: MNHNS and SASEGT. CDR3 DNA: TGTGCCAGCAGCTGGGACAACACCTACGAGCAGTACTTC. This gives the protein CASSWDNTYEQYF.

This clone has a single count. The chain uses TRBV9 and TRBJ2-7; 7 bases match TRBD1. The trim removed 0 bases at V and 2 bases at J, leaving 2 bases unmatched. This CDR3 is 14 amino acids long. Germline values: CDR1 SGDLS, CDR2 YYNGEE. The CDR3 nucleotides are TGTGCCAGCAGCGTAGGGCAGGGGGCCTACGAGCAGTACTTC. Protein: CASSVGQGAYEQYF. The full variable domain, rest sourced from reference TRBV9 and TRBJ2-7, is DSGVTQTPKHLITATGQRVTLRCSPRSGDLSVYWYQQSLDQGLQFLIQYYNGEERAKGNILERFSAQQFPDLHSELNLSSLELGDSALYFCASSVGQGAYEQYFGPGTRLTVT.

J is TRBJ2-7 and V is TRBV2; D gene unclear. Trimming stripped 5 bases from V and 6 bases from J, with 8 bases between. Germline V gives CDR1 SNHLY, CDR2 FYNNEI. The CDR3 length is 11 residues. CDR3 nucleotide sequence: TGTGCCAGCAGTAAGGAAGTCGAGCAGTACTTC. It codes for CASSKEVEQYF. Filled out from reference TRBV2 and TRBJ2-7, the complete variable domain reads EPEVTQTPSHQVTQMGQEVILRCVPISNHLYFYWYRQILGQKVEFLVSFYNNEISEKSEIFDDQFSVERPDGSNFTLKIRSTKLEDSAMYFCASSKEVEQYFGPGTRLTVT.

V is TRBV6-5 and J is TRBJ2-1, with D unresolved. The germline V gene has CDR1 MNHEY and CDR2 SVGAGI. Trimming took off 0 bases at V and 0 bases at J, with 9 bases between the two ends. The CDR3 loop spans 16 amino acids. CDR3 coding DNA: TGTGCCAGCAGTTACTCGATACATGACTCCTACAATGAGCAGTTCTTC. It encodes CASSYSIHDSYNEQFF.

The V gene is TRBV18, the J gene TRBJ2-7, with D unclear. Trimming took off 3 bases at V and 4 bases at J, with 13 bases between the two ends. The germline CDR1 and CDR2 sequences are KGHSH and LQKENI. This CDR3 has 14 amino acids. The CDR3 DNA follows: TGTGCCAGCTCACCGGAACGATTGATATACGAGCAGTACTTC. This codes for CASSPERLIYEQYF.

This clone came up once. The chain is built from TRBV5-4 and TRBJ2-7, with 10 bases that match TRBD1. Germline assignment: CDR1 SGHNT and CDR2 YYREEE (reference sequence). The V segment lost 0 bases and the J segment 2 bases; nucleotides outside the gene matches: 2. This CDR3 has 15 residues. The CDR3 DNA follows: TGTGCCAGCAGCTTGGCCGGGACAGGGGCCTACGAGCAGTACTTC. Translating gives CASSLAGTGAYEQYF.

This clone was observed a single time. The chain combines TRBV19 with TRBJ2-3; D may correspond to TRBD1 or TRBD2 (5 bases each). CDR1 is LNHDA and CDR2 is SQIVND in the germline V gene (reference sequence). The CDR3 contains 12 residues. The V and J ends lost 1 base and 6 bases respectively, with 5 bases between them. CDR3 sequence: CASSIGGDTQYF. Written as DNA, the CDR3 is TGTGCCAGTAGTATAGGGGGGGATACGCAGTATTTT.